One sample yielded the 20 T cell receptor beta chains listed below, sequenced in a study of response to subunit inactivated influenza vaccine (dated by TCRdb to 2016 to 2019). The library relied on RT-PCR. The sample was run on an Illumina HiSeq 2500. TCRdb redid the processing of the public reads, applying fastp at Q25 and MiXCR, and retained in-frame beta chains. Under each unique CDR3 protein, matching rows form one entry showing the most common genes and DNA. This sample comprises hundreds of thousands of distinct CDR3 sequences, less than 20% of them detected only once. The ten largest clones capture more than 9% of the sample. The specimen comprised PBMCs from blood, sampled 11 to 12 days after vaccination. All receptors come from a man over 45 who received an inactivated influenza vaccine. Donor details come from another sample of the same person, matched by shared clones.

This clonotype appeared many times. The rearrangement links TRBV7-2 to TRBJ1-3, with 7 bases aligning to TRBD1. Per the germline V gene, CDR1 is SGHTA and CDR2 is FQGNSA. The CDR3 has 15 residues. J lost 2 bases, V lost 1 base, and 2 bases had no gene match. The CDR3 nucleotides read TGTGCCAGCAGCTTAGAGGGGGCCACTGGAAACACCATATATTTT. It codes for CASSLEGATGNTIYF. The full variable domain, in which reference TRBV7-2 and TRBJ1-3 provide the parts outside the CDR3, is GAGVSQSPSNKVTEKGKDVELRCDPISGHTALYWYRQSLGQGLEFLIYFQGNSAPDKSGLPSDRFSAERTGGSVSTLTIQRTQQEDSAVYLCASSLEGATGNTIYFGEGSWLTVV.

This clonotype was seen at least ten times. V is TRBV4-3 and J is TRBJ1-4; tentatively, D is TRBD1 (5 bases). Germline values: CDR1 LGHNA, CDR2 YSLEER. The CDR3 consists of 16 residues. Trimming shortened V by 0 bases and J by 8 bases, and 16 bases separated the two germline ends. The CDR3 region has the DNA TGCGCCAGCAGCCAAGATGGAGGGACGGAAACCGAAAAACTGTTTTTT. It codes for CASSQDGGTETEKLFF.

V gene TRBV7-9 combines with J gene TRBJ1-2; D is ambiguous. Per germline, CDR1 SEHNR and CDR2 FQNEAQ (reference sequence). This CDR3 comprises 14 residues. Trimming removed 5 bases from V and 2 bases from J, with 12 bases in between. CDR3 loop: CASSPTADNYGYTF. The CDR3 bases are TGTGCCAGCAGCCCTACGGCCGACAACTATGGCTACACCTTC. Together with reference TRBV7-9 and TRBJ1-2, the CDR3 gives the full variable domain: DTGVSQNPRHKITKRGQNVTFRCDPISEHNRLYWYRQTLGQGPEFLTYFQNEAQLEKSRLLSDRFSAERPKGSFSTLEIQRTEQGDSAMYLCASSPTADNYGYTFGSGTRLTVV.

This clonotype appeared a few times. The CDR3 DNA follows: TGCGCCAGCAGCACTTCCGGGACGGCGACCTACGAGCAGTACTTC. Its translation is CASSTSGTATYEQYF. V usage is TRBV4-1 and J usage is TRBJ2-7; D assignment may be TRBD1 or TRBD2 (5 bases each). The germline gives CDR1 MGHRA, CDR2 YSYEKL. The CDR3 extends over 15 amino acids. Trimming stripped 5 bases from V and 2 bases from J, with 16 bases between.

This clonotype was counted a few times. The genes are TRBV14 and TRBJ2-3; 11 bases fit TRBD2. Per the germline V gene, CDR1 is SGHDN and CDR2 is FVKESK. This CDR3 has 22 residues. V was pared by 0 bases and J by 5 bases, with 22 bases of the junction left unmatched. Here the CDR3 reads CASSQDPRDRTRLAGTIDTQYF. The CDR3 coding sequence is TGTGCCAGCAGCCAAGACCCTCGGGACCGAACCAGACTAGCGGGGACGATAGATACGCAGTATTTT.

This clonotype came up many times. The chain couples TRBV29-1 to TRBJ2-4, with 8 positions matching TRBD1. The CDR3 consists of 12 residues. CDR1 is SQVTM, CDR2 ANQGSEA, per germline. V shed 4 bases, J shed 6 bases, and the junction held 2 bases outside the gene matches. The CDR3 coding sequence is TGCAGCGTTGGTACAGGGGGAAACATTCAGTACTTC. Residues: CSVGTGGNIQYF.

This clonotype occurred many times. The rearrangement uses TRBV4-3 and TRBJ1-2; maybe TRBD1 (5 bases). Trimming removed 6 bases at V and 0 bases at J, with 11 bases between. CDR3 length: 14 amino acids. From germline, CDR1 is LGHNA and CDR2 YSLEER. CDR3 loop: CASSPTGTNYGYTF. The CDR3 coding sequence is TGCGCCAGCAGTCCCACAGGAACTAACTATGGCTACACCTTC.

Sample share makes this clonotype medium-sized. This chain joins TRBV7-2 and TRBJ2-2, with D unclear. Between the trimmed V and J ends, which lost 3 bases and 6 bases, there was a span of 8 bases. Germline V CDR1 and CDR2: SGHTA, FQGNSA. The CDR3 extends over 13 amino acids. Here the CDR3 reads CASSFREAGELFF. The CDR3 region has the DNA TGTGCCAGCAGCTTTCGAGAGGCCGGGGAGCTGTTTTTT.

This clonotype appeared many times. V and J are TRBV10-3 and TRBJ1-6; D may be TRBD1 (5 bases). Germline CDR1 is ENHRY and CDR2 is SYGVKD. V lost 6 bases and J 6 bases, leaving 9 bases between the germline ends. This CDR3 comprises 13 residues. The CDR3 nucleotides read TGTGCCATCAGGACGGGGGGTAATTCACCCCTCCACTTT. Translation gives CAIRTGGNSPLHF.

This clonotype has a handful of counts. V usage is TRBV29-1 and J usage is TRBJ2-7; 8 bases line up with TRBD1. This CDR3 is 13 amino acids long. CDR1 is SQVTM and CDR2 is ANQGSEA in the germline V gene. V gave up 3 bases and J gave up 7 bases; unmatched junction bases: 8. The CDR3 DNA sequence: TGCAGCGTTGAGGCATACAGGGGGACTGAGCAGTACTTC. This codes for CSVEAYRGTEQYF.

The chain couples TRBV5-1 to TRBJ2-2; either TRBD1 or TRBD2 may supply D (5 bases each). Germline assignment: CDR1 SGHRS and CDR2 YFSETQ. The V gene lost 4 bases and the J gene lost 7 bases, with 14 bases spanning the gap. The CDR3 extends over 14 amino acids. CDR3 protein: CASSLRDAFGELFF. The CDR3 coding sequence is TGCGCCAGCAGCCTCCGGGACGCCTTCGGGGAGCTGTTTTTT.

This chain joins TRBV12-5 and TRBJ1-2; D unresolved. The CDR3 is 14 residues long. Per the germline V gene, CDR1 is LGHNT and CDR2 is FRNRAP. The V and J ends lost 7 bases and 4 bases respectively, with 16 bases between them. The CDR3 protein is CASASTAGIYGYTF. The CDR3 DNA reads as TGTGCTAGTGCCTCGACGGCGGGGATCTATGGCTACACCTTC.

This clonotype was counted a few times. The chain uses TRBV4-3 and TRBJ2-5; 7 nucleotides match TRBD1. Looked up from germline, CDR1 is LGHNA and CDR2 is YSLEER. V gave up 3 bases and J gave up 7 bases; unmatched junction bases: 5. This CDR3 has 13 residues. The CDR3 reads CASSQGQSGTQYF. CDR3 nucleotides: TGCGCCAGCAGCCAGGGACAGTCAGGGACCCAGTACTTC.

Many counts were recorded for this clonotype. The CDR3 region is CASSPRDRGTDTQYF. CDR3 DNA sequence: TGTGCCAGCAGTCCACGGGACAGGGGGACAGATACGCAGTATTTT. This chain connects TRBV12-3 or TRBV12-4 to TRBJ2-3; TRBD1 matches at 11 bases. V dropped 5 bases and J dropped 3; count of bases not matched to a gene: 4. This CDR3 is built from 15 residues.

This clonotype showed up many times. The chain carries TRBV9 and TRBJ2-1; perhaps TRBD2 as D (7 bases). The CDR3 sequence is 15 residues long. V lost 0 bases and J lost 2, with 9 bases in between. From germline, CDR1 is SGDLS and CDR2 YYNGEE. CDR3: CASSVVGGPYNEQFF. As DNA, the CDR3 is TGTGCCAGCAGCGTAGTGGGGGGGCCCTACAATGAGCAGTTCTTC.

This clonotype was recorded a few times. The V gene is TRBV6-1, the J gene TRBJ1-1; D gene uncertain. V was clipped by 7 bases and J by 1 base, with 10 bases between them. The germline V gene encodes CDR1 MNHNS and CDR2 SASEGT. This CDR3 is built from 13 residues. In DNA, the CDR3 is TGTGCCAGCACCCTGGGGAAGAACACTGAAGCTTTCTTT. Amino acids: CASTLGKNTEAFF.

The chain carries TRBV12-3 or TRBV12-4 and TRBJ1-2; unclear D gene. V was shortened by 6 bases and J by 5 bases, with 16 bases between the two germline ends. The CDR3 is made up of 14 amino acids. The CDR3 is CASSLNGGFYGYTF. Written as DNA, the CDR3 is TGTGCCAGCAGCCTCAATGGAGGGTTTTATGGCTACACCTTC.

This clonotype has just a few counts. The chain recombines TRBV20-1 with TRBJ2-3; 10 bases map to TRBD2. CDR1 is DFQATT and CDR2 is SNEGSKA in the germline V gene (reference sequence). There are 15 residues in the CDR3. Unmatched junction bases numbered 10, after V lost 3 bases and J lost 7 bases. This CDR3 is CSASNKAGGPNTQYF. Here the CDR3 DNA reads TGCAGTGCTAGTAATAAAGCGGGAGGGCCAAATACGCAGTATTTT.

This CDR3 is CASSSGPISYEQYF. The CDR3 region has the DNA TGTGCCAGCAGCTCGGGACCCATCTCCTACGAGCAGTACTTC. This chain joins TRBV7-9 and TRBJ2-7, with D possibly being TRBD1 or TRBD2 (5 bases each). The germline CDR1 and CDR2 sequences are SEHNR and FQNEAQ (reference sequence). The CDR3 contains 14 residues. The V and J ends lost 4 bases and 0 bases respectively, with 10 bases between them.

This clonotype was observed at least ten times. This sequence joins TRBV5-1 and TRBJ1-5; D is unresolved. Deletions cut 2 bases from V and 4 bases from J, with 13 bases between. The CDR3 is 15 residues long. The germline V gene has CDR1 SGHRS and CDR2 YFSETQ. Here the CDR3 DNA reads TGCGCCAGCAGCTTTAATGGAGGGAAAAATCAGCCCCAGCATTTT. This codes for CASSFNGGKNQPQHF.